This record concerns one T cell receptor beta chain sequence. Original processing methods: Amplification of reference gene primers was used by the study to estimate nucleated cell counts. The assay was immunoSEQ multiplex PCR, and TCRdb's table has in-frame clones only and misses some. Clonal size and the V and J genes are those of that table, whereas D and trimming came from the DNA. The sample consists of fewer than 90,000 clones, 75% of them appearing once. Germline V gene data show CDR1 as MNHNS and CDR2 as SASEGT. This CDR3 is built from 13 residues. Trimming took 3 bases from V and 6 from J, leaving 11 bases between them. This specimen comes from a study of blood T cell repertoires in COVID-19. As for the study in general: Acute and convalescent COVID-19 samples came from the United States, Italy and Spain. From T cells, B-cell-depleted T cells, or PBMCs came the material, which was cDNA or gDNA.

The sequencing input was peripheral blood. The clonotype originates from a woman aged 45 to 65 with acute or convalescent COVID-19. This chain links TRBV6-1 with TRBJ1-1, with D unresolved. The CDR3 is CASSDLFPPEAFF. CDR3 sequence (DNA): TGTGCCAGCAGTGACCTCTTTCCCCCTGAAGCTTTCTTT.